This entry lists 22 T cell receptor beta chains sequenced from one sample in a study of blood T cells in healthy people across ages. A second about 7 to 12 cycle PCR used barcoded and J-beta primers. Via MiXCR, TCRdb re-called the 5' RACE reads, giving one row per CDR3 protein. The sample carries roughly 2 million distinct CDR3 sequences, approximately 50% recorded once. Input material: blood. The origin of the receptors is a woman aged 40 to 50 in good health.

This chain links TRBV7-9 with TRBJ1-1, with D uncertain. V shed 5 bases and J shed 1 base, with 14 bases lying between them. Per the germline V gene, CDR1 is SEHNR and CDR2 is FQNEAQ (reference sequence). This CDR3 region has 15 residues. The CDR3 loop reads CASSRPTAGNTEAFF. The CDR3 DNA sequence: TGTGCCAGCAGCCGCCCGACCGCGGGGAACACTGAAGCTTTCTTT.

This clonotype occurred a few times. The chain is built from TRBV2 and TRBJ1-6, with TRBD1 matching over 8 bases. The V gene end was trimmed by 11 bases and the J gene end by 7 bases; junction bases not matched to a gene: 4. This CDR3 has 12 amino acids. In germline, CDR1 is SNHLY, CDR2 FYNNEI. CDR3 coding DNA: TGTGCCGGACAGGGAACGAATTCACCCCTCCACTTT. It translates to CAGQGTNSPLHF.

V gene TRBV14 combines with J gene TRBJ2-5; D gene ambiguous. The V end lost 2 bases, the J end lost 4 bases, and 5 bases lay between the germline ends. Germline V lookup: CDR1 SGHDN, CDR2 FVKESK. This CDR3 spans 12 amino acids. The CDR3 region has the DNA TGTGCCAGCAGCCAAATACGAGAGACCCAGTACTTC. It yields the protein CASSQIRETQYF.

This clonotype was seen a handful of times. V and J are TRBV4-1 and TRBJ2-5, with 9 bases identical to TRBD1. Per the germline V gene, CDR1 is MGHRA and CDR2 is YSYEKL. The length of the CDR3 is 16 residues. V was clipped by 3 bases and J by 2 bases; unmatched bases: 7. CDR3 bases: TGCGCCAGCAGCCATAGGACAGGGGTCGAGCAAGAGACCCAGTACTTC. Its protein is CASSHRTGVEQETQYF.

This clonotype showed up just a few times. The chain couples TRBV12-3 or TRBV12-4 to TRBJ2-7, with 7 bases aligning to TRBD2. V was pared by 4 bases and J by 3 bases, with 12 bases of the junction left unmatched. The CDR3 covers 16 residues. The chain's CDR3 is CASSSPPGGGSYEQYF. The CDR3 bases are TGTGCCAGCAGTTCTCCCCCGGGCGGGGGAAGCTACGAGCAGTACTTC.

The chain recombines TRBV6-6 with TRBJ1-5; D may be TRBD1 (6 bases). The V gene lost 5 bases and the J gene lost 5 bases, with 19 bases spanning the gap. Germline V gene data show CDR1 as MNHNY and CDR2 as SVGAGI (reference sequence). The CDR3 spans 16 residues. The CDR3 here is CASSPGTRVRYQPQHF. CDR3 nucleotides: TGTGCCAGCAGTCCCGGGACACGGGTTCGGTATCAGCCCCAGCATTTT.

This clonotype was counted only a few times. The V gene is TRBV9, the J gene TRBJ2-5; TRBD1 is a possible D gene (7 bases). Trimming shortened V by 0 bases and J by 7 bases, and 13 bases separated the two germline ends. This CDR3 has 14 residues. The V gene's germline CDR1 is SGDLS and CDR2 YYNGEE. CDR3 bases: TGTGCCAGCAGCGTAGTCTCTCAGGGGGGGACCCAGTACTTC. Protein product: CASSVVSQGGTQYF.

The chain recombines TRBV7-9 with TRBJ2-5; 13 positions match TRBD2. The V gene end was trimmed by 4 bases and the J gene end by 7 bases; junction bases not matched to a gene: 9. Looked up from germline, CDR1 is SEHNR and CDR2 is FQNEAQ (reference sequence). The CDR3 consists of 16 residues. The CDR3 DNA sequence: TGTGCCAGCAGCTCCGGACTAGCGGGGGCCGTGGGGACCCAGTACTTC. Translating it yields CASSSGLAGAVGTQYF.

V and J are TRBV7-9 and TRBJ2-5; the D gene could be TRBD1 or TRBD2 (6 bases each). Trimming left V 4 bases short and J 2 bases short, with 14 bases between. There are 15 residues in the CDR3. CDR1 SEHNR and CDR2 FQNEAQ come from the germline V gene (reference sequence). The CDR3 region has the DNA TGTGCCAGCAGCTCGCGGGACATCATACAAGAGACCCAGTACTTC. Amino acid sequence: CASSSRDIIQETQYF.

The CDR3 DNA reads as TGTGCCAGCAGTTATGGGACAGGGGCTGGCACAGATACGCAGTATTTT. This translates into CASSYGTGAGTDTQYF. This chain uses TRBV6-6 with TRBJ2-3; 10 bases align to TRBD1. Germline loops: CDR1 MNHNY, CDR2 SVGAGI (reference sequence). CDR3 length: 16 residues. The J segment lost 1 base and the V segment lost 3 bases, leaving 4 bases of the junction unmatched.

The chain couples TRBV20-1 to TRBJ2-5, with 10 positions matching TRBD2. Germline CDR1 and CDR2: DFQATT and SNEGSKA (reference sequence). The CDR3 totals 17 residues. Trimming at V came to 0 bases and at J to 4 bases, leaving 11 bases not matched to a gene. The chain's CDR3 is CSARDPQAGGLVETQYF. CDR3 coding DNA: TGCAGTGCTAGAGACCCCCAAGCGGGAGGGCTGGTAGAGACCCAGTACTTC.

The chain is built from TRBV7-2 and TRBJ2-4; 12 bases line up with TRBD2. The germline gives CDR1 SGHTA, CDR2 FQGNSA. This CDR3 is 17 amino acids long. V lost 0 bases and J lost 2; bases outside the gene matches: 2. The CDR3, as DNA: TGTGCCAGCAGCTTAGCGCTAGCGGGGGGGTCCAAAAACATTCAGTACTTC. As protein: CASSLALAGGSKNIQYF.

This chain connects TRBV20-1 to TRBJ1-5; D remains unclear. CDR3 size: 8 residues. V was cut by 5 bases and J by 11 bases, with 4 bases left in between. Germline V gives CDR1 DFQATT, CDR2 SNEGSKA (reference sequence). CDR3 sequence reads: CSADAQHF. Here the CDR3 DNA reads TGCAGTGCTGACGCCCAGCATTTT.

The J gene is TRBJ2-4, the V gene TRBV3-1; 9 bases align to TRBD1. The CDR3 runs to 13 residues. Germline CDR1 LGHDT, CDR2 YNNKEL (reference sequence). V lost 5 bases and J lost 13; bases outside the gene matches: 9. CDR3: CASSETMTGGQYF. The CDR3, as DNA: TGTGCCAGCAGCGAAACAATGACAGGGGGACAGTACTTC.

This clonotype was seen only a few times. The chain uses TRBV10-3 and TRBJ2-7, with 7 bases identical to TRBD1. This CDR3 is built from 16 residues. J lost 0 bases, V lost 4 bases, and 9 bases had no gene match. Germline lookup yields CDR1 ENHRY and CDR2 SYGVKD. The CDR3, as DNA: TGTGCCATCAGTGGTACCGGGACAGAACGCTCCTACGAGCAGTACTTC. Translating it yields CAISGTGTERSYEQYF.

The sample holds a few counts of this clonotype. The chain uses TRBV7-9 and TRBJ1-2; D is undetermined. V was pared by 3 bases and J by 4 bases, with 9 bases between. From germline, CDR1 is SEHNR and CDR2 FQNEAQ (reference sequence). There are 13 residues in the CDR3. CDR3 sequence reads: CASSFTLSYGYTF. DNA of the CDR3: TGTGCCAGCAGCTTTACCCTAAGCTATGGCTACACCTTC.

This clonotype showed up just a few times. The chain carries TRBV2 and TRBJ2-3; 9 nucleotides match TRBD2. Germline V gene data show CDR1 as SNHLY and CDR2 as FYNNEI. Trimming cost V 2 bases and J 4 bases; bases outside gene matches: 4. The length of the CDR3 is 15 residues. CDR3 sequence reads: CASSETLAGPDTQYF. The CDR3 coding sequence is TGTGCCAGCAGTGAAACGCTAGCGGGACCAGATACGCAGTATTTT.

This clonotype was counted only a few times. The chain recombines TRBV7-2 with TRBJ2-1; 12 bases align to TRBD2. The CDR3 consists of 19 residues. The germline V gene has CDR1 SGHTA and CDR2 FQGNSA. The V segment lost 2 bases and the J segment 0 bases; nucleotides outside the gene matches: 8. The CDR3 DNA follows: TGTGCCAGCAGCTTAACTCGCCTAGCGGGGGGGAGCTCCTACAATGAGCAGTTCTTC. Translating it yields CASSLTRLAGGSSYNEQFF.

The J gene is TRBJ2-1, the V gene TRBV10-3; the match to TRBD2 covers 7 bases. Germline V gene data show CDR1 as ENHRY and CDR2 as SYGVKD. The CDR3 contains 15 residues. Trimming removed 3 bases from V and 8 bases from J; junction bases left unmatched: 10. The CDR3 sequence is CAISESGVTVYEQFF. The CDR3 region has the DNA TGTGCCATCAGTGAAAGCGGGGTAACTGTTTATGAGCAGTTCTTC.

The chain combines TRBV3-1 with TRBJ2-4, with unresolved D. The better agreement between TRBJ2-7 and the DNA end casts doubt on the J call. The CDR3 extends over 14 amino acids. Germline V gene data show CDR1 as LGHDT and CDR2 as YNNKEL (reference sequence). This CDR3 is CASSALVWMGEQYF. In nucleotides, the CDR3 is TGTGCCAGCAGCGCCCTAGTATGGATGGGCGAGCAGTACTTC.

The sample holds one count of this clonotype. This chain joins TRBV6-1 and TRBJ2-7, with a possible D match to TRBD1 (6 bases). The V end was cut by 6 bases, the J end by 3 bases, with 30 bases between. Germline assignment: CDR1 MNHNS and CDR2 SASEGT. This CDR3 contains 19 residues. The CDR3 reads CASRPIGTFAASGFYEQYF. Written as DNA, the CDR3 is TGTGCCAGCAGACCCATAGGGACATTTGCTGCTTCTGGTTTCTACGAGCAGTACTTC.

In its sample, this clonotype was seen once. V gene TRBV20-1 combines with J gene TRBJ1-4; no firm D call. The CDR3 length is 14 residues. With 5 bases removed from V and 5 bases from J, the gap between germline ends came to 15 bases. Germline V gives CDR1 DFQATT, CDR2 SNEGSKA (reference sequence). The CDR3 region is CSAFPDWGNEKLFF. In DNA form, the CDR3 reads TGCAGTGCTTTTCCGGACTGGGGAAATGAAAAACTGTTTTTT.